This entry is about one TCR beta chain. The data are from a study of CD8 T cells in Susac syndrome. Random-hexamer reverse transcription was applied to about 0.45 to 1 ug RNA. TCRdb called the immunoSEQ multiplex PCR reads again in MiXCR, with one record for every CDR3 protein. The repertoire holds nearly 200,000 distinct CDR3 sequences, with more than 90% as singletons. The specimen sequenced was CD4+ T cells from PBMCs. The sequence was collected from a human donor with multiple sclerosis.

In nucleotides, the CDR3 is TGCAGTGCTAGAGGAGGGGTGGGGTCTCAGCCCCAGCATTTT. Its protein is CSARGGVGSQPQHF. The rearrangement links TRBV20-1 to TRBJ1-5; D possibly corresponds to TRBD1 (5 bases). V was cut by 1 base and J by 6 bases, with 13 bases left in between. Germline V gene lookup returns CDR1 DFQATT and CDR2 SNEGSKA (reference sequence). The CDR3 spans 14 residues.